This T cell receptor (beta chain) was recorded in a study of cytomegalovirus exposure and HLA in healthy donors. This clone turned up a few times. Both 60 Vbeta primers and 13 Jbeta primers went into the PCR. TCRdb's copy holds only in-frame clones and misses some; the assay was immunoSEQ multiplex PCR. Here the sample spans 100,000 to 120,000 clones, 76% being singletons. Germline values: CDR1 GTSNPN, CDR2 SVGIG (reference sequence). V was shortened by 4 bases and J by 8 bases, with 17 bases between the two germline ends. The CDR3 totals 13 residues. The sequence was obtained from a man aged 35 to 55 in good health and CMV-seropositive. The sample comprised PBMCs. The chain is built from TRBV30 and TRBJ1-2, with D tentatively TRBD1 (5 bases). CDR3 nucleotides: TGTGCCTGGATATATCGGAGGGGCGGGGGCTACACCTTC. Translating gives CAWIYRRGGGYTF.